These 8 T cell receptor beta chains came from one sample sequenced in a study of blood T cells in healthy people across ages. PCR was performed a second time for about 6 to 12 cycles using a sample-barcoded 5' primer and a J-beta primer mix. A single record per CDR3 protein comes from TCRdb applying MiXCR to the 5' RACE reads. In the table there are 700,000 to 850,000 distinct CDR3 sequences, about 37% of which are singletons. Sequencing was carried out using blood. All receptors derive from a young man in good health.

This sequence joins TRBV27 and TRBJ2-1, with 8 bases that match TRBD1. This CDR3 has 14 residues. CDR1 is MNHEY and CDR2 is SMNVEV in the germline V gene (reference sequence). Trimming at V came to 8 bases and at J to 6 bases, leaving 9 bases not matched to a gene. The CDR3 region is CASLGGTGGNEQFF. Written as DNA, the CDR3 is TGTGCCAGCTTAGGCGGGACAGGAGGCAATGAGCAGTTCTTC.

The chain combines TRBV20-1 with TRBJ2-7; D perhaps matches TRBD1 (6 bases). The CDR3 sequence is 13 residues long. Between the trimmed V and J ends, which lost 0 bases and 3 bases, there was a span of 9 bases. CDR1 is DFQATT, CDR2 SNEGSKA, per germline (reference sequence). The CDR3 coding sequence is TGCAGTGCTAGAGACCGGACAGACTACGAGCAGTACTTC. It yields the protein CSARDRTDYEQYF.

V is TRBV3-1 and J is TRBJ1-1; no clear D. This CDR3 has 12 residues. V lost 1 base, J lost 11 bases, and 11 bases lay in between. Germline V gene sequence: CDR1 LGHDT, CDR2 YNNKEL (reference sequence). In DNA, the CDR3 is TGTGCCAGCAGCCAAGGAGGTTATCAGGCTTTCTTT. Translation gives CASSQGGYQAFF.

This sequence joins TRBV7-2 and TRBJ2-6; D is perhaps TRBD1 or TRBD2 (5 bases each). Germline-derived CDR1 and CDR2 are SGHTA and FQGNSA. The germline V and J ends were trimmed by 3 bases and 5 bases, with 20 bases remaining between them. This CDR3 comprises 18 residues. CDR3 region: CASSLGERGSLWANVLTF. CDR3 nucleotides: TGTGCCAGCAGCTTGGGAGAGAGGGGCAGCTTGTGGGCCAACGTCCTGACTTTC. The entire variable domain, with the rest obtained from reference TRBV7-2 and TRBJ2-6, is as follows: GAGVSQSPSNKVTEKGKDVELRCDPISGHTALYWYRQSLGQGLEFLIYFQGNSAPDKSGLPSDRFSAERTGGSVSTLTIQRTQQEDSAVYLCASSLGERGSLWANVLTFGAGSRLTVL.

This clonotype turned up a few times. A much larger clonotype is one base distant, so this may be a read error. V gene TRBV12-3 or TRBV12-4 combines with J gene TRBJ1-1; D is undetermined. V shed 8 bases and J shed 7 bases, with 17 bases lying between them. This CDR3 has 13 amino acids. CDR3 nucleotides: TGTGCCAGCCGGAGCGGGCCCCATGGTGAAGCTTTCTTT. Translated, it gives CASRSGPHGEAFF.

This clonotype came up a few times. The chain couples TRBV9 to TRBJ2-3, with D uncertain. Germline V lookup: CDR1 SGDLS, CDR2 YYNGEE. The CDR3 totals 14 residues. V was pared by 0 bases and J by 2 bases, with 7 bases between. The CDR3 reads CASSVEIVTDTQYF. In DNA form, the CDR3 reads TGTGCCAGCAGCGTAGAGATAGTCACAGATACGCAGTATTTT.

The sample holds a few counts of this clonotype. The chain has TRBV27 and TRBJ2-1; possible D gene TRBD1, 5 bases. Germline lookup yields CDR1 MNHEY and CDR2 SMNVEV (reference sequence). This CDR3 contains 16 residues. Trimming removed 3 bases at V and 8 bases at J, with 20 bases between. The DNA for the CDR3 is TGTGCCAGCAGTTTGAAGCAGGGTTTAGGGTATTATGAGCAGTTCTTC. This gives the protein CASSLKQGLGYYEQFF.

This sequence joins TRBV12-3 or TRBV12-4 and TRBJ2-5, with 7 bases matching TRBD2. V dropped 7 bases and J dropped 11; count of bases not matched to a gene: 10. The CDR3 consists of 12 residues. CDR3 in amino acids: CASIGAGNEQYF. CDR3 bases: TGTGCCAGCATAGGAGCGGGGAATGAGCAGTACTTC.